Listed below are T cell receptor beta chains from one sample, sequenced in a study of blood T cells in healthy people across ages. MiXCR, run by TCRdb on the 5' RACE reads, gives a single entry per CDR3 protein. The profile shows under 1,100,000 distinct CDR3 sequences, almost 25% of them singletons. The data also belong to a second study, concerning T cells of mothers and their children.

Sequenced sample: blood. The receptors stem from a girl aged 2 to 10 in good health. CDR3s include the opening cysteine and the closing phenylalanine or tryptophan. Fields, in order: J gene, clone size, D gene, V gene, CDR3 DNA, CDR3 protein. D genes are given only for firm matches. Where a row states a size, it is once, few, many or the class of an expanded clone; other rows omit it.

TRBJ2-1,few,TRBD2,TRBV24-1,TGTGCCACCAGTGAGAGCCAAGGACTAGCGGGAGAAGGAGAGCAGTTCTTC,CATSESQGLAGEGEQFF
TRBJ2-1,NA,TRBD2,TRBV7-3,TGTGCCAGCAGCACCTTAGGGACTAGCGGGGGGGGCAATGAGCAGTTCTTC,CASSTLGTSGGGNEQFF
TRBJ2-7,few,NA,TRBV15,TGTGCCACCAGCAGAGTACCCAGGGGTTCAGTGAACGAGCAGTACTTC,CATSRVPRGSVNEQYF
TRBJ1-1,NA,NA,TRBV7-2,TGTGCCAGCAGCTTAGGAACCCTACCTGCAGGTTTTGCTTTCTTT,CASSLGTLPAGFAFF
TRBJ2-7,many,NA,TRBV28,TGTGCCAGCAGTTTAGCACAGACCTACGAGCAGTACTTC,CASSLAQTYEQYF
TRBJ2-5,NA,NA,TRBV25-1,TGTGCCAGCAGGGCGATGGACGGGGACGGGGAGACCCAGTACTTC,CASRAMDGDGETQYF
TRBJ2-7,few,NA,TRBV15,TGTGCCACCAGCAGCGGGCTCCCCTACGAGCAGTACTTC,CATSSGLPYEQYF
TRBJ2-5,NA,TRBD1,TRBV5-1,TGCGCCAGCAGCAGGTTGGCAACAGGGGGCCAAGAGACCCAGTACTTC,CASSRLATGGQETQYF
TRBJ2-7,NA,TRBD2,TRBV20-1,TGCAGTGCCGCACCGGGACTAGCGGCCAACGAGCAGTACTTC,CSAAPGLAANEQYF
TRBJ2-1,NA,NA,TRBV11-2,TGTGCCAGCAGCGAACTGACAGTGGGTGAGCAGTTCTTC,CASSELTVGEQFF
TRBJ1-4,NA,NA,TRBV3-1,TGTGCCAGCAGCCAAGTAAGGGGATGGGGTGAAAAACTGTTTTTT,CASSQVRGWGEKLFF
TRBJ1-4,NA,NA,TRBV7-9,TGTGCCGGCAGCCCGGCCGGGGAACGGGGCGAAAAACTGTTTTTT,CAGSPAGERGEKLFF
TRBJ2-1,NA,NA,TRBV29-1,TGCAGCGTTGAAGATTCGGGGAGGGGGGATGAGCAGTTCTTC,CSVEDSGRGDEQFF
TRBJ2-7,NA,NA,TRBV21-1,TGTGCCAGCAGCAAAGGAAATAGCGCCGCCCTCTACGAGCAGTACTTC,CASSKGNSAALYEQYF
TRBJ2-1,few,NA,TRBV5-1,TGTGCCAGCAGCTTGGACCTACACTACAATGAGCAGTTCTTC,CASSLDLHYNEQFF
TRBJ2-7,NA,NA,TRBV7-9,TGTGCCAGCAGCTTAATCGCTGCAGGGCGGAACGAGCAGTACTTC,CASSLIAAGRNEQYF
TRBJ2-1,once,TRBD1,TRBV2,TGTGCCAGCAGTGCGCGAGACAGGGTACAGAATAATGAGCAGTTCTTC,CASSARDRVQNNEQFF
TRBJ1-2,few,NA,TRBV12-3/TRBV12-4,TGTGCCAGCAGTAACCGGGGTGGCTACACCTTC,CASSNRGGYTF